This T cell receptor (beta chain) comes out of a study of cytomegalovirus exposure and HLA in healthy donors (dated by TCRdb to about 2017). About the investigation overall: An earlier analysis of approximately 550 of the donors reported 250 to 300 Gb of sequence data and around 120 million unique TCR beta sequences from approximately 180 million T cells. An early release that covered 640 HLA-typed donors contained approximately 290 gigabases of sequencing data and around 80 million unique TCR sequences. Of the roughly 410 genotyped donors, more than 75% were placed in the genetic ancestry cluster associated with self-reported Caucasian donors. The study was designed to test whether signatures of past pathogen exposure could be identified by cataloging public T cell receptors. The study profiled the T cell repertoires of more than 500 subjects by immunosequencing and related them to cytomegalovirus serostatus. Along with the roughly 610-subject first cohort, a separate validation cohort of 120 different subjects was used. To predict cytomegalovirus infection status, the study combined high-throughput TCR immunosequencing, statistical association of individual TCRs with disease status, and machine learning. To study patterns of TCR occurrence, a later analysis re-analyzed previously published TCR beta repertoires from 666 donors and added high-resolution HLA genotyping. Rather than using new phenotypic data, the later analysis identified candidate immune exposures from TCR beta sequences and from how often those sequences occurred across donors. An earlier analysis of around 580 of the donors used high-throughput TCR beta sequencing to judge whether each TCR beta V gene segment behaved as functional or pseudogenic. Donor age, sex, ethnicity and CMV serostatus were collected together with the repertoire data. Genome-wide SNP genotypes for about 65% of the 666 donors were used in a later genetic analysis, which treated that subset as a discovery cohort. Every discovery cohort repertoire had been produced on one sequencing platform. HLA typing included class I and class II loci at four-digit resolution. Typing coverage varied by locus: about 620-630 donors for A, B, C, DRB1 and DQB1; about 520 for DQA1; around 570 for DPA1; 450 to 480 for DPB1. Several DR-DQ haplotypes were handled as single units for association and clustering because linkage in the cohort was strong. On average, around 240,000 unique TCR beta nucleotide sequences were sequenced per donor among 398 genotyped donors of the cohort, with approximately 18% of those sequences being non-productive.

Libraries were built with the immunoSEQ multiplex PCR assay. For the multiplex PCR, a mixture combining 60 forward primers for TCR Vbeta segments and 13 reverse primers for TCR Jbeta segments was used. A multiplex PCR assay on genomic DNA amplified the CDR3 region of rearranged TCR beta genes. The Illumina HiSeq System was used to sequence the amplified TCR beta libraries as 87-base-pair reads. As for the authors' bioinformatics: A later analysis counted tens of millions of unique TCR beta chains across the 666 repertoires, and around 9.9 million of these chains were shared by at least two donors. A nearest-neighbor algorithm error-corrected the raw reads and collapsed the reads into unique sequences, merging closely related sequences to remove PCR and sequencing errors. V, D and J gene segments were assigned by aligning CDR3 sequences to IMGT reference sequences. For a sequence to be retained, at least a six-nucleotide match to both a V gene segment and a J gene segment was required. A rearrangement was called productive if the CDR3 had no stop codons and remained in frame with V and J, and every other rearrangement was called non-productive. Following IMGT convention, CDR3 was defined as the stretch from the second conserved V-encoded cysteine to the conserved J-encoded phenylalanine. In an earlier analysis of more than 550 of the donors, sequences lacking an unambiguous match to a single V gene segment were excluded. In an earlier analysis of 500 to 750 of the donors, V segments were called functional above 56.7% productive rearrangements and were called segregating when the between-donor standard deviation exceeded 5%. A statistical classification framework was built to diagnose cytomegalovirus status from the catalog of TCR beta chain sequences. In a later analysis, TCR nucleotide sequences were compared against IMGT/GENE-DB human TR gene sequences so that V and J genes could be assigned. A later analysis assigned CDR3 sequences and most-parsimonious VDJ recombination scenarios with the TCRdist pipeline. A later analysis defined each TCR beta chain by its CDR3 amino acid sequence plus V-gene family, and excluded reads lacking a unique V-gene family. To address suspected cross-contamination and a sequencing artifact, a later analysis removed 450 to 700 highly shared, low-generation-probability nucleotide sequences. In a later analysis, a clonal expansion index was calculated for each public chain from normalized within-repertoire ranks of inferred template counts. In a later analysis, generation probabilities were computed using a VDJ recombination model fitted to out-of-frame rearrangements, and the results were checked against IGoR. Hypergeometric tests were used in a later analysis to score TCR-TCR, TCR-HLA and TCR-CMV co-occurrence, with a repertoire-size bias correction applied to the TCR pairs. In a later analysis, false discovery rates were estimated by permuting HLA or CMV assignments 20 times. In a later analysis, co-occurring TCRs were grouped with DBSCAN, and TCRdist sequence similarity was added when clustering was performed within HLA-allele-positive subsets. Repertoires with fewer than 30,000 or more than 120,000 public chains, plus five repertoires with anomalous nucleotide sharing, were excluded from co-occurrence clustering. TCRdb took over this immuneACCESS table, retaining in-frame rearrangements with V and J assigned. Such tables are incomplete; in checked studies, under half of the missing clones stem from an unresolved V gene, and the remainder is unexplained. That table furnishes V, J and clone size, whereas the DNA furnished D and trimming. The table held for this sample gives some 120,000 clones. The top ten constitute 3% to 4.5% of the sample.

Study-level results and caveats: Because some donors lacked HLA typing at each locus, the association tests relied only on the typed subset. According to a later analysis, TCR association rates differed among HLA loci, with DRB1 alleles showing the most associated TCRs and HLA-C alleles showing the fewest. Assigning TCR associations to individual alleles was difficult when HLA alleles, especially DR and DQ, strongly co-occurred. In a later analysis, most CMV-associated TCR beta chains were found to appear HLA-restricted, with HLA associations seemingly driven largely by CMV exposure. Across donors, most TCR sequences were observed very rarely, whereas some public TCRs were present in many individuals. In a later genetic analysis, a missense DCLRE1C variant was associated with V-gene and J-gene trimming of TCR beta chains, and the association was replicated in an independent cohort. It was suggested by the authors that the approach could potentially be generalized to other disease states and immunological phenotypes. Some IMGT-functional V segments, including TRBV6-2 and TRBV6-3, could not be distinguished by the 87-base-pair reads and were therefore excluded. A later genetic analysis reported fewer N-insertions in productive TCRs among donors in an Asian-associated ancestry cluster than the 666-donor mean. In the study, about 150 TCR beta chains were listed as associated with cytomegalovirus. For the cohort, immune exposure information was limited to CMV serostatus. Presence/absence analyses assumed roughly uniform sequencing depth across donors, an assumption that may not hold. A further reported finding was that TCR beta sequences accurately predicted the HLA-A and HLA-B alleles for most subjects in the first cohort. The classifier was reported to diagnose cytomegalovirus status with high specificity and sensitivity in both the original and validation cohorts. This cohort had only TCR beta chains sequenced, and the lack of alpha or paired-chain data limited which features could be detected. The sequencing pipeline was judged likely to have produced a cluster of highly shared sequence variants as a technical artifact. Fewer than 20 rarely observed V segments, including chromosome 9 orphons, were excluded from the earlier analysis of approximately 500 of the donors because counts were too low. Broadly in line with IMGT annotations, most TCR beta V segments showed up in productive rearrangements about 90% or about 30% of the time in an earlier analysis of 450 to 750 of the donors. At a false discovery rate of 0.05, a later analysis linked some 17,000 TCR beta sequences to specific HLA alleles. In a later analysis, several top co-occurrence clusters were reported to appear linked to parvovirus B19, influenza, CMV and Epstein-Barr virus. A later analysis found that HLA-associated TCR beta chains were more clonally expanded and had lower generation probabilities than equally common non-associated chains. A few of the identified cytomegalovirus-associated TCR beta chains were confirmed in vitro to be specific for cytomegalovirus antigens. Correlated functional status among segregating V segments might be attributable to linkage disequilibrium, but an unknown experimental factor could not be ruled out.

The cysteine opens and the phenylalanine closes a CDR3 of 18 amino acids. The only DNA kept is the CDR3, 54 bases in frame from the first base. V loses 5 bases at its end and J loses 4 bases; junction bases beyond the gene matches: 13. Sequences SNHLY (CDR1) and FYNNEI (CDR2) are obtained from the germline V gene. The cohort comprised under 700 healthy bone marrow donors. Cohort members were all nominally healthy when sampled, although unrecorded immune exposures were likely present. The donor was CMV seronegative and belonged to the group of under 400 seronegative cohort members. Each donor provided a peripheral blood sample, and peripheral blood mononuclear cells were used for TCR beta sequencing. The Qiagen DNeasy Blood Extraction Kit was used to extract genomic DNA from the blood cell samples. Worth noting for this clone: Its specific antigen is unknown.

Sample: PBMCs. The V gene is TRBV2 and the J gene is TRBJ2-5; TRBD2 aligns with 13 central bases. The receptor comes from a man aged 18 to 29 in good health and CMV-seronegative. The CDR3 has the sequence CASSFGLAGEFEVETQYF. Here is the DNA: TGTGCCAGCAGTTTCGGACTAGCGGGAGAATTTGAGGTAGAGACCCAGTACTTC.